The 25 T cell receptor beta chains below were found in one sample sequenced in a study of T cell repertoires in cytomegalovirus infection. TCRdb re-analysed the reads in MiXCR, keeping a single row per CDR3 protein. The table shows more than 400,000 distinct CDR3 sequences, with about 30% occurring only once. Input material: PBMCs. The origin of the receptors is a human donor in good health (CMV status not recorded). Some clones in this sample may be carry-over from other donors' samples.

Here the CDR3 reads CASSQTGSYEQYF. In DNA form, the CDR3 reads TGCGCCAGCAGCCAAACAGGGAGCTACGAGCAGTACTTC. The V call is TRBV4-1, the J call TRBJ2-7; tentative D call: TRBD1 (6 bases). Germline lookup yields CDR1 MGHRA and CDR2 YSYEKL. The V end was cut by 2 bases, the J end by 3 bases, with 8 bases between. The CDR3 has 13 amino acids.

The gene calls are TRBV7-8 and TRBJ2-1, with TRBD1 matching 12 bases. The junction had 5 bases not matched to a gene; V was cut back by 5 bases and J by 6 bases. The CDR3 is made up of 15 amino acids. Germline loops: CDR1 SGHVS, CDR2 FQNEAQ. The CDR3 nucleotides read TGTGCCAGCAGCCGCGGGACAGGGGGCTCCAATGAGCAGTTCTTC. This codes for CASSRGTGGSNEQFF.

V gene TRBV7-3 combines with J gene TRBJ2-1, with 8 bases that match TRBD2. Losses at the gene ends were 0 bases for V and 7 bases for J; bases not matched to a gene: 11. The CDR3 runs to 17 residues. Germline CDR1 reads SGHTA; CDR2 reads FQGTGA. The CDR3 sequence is CASSLTGGLSGSNEQFF. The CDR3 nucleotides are TGTGCCAGCAGCTTAACGGGTGGTCTAAGCGGGAGTAATGAGCAGTTCTTC.

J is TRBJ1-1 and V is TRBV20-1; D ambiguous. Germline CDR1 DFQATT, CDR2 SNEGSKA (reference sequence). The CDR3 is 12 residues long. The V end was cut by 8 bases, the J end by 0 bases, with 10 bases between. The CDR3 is CSTGRMNTEAFF. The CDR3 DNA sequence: TGCAGTACCGGGCGGATGAACACTGAAGCTTTCTTT.

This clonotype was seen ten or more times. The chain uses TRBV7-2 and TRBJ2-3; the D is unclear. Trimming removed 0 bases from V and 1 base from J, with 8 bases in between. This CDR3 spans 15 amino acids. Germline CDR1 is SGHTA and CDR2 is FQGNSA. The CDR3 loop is CASSLAQPGTDTQYF. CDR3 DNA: TGTGCCAGCAGCTTAGCACAACCTGGCACAGATACGCAGTATTTT.

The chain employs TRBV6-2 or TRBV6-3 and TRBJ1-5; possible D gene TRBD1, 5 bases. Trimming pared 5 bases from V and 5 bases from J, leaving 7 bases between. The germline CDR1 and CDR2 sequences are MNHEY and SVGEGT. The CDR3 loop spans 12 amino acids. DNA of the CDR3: TGTGCCAGCAGTGCGGGGCATCAGCCCCAGCATTTT. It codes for CASSAGHQPQHF.

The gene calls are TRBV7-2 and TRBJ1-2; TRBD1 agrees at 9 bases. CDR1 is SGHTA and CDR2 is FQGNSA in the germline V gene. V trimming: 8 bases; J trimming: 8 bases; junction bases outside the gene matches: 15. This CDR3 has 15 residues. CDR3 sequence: CASGGLWDRVSGYTF. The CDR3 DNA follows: TGTGCCAGCGGAGGGTTATGGGACAGGGTTTCGGGCTACACCTTC. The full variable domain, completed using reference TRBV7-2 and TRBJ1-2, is GAGVSQSPSNKVTEKGKDVELRCDPISGHTALYWYRQSLGQGLEFLIYFQGNSAPDKSGLPSDRFSAERTGGSVSTLTIQRTQQEDSAVYLCASGGLWDRVSGYTFGSGTRLTVV.

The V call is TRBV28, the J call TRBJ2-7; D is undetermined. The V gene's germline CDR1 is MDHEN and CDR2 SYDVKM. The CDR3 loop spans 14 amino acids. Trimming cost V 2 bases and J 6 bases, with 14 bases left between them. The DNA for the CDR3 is TGTGCCAGCAGTTTAGGATTCCTTAGGCCCGAGCAGTACTTC. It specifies CASSLGFLRPEQYF.

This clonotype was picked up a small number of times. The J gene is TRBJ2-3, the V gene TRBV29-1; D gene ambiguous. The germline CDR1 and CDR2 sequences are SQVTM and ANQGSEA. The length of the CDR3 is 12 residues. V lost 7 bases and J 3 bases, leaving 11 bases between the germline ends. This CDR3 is CSALQVTDTQYF. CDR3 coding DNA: TGCAGCGCCCTTCAAGTGACAGATACGCAGTATTTT.

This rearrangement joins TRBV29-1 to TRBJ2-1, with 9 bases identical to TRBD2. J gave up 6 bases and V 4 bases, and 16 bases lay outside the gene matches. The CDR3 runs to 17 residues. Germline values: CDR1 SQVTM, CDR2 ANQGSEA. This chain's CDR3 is CSVAWAGGPSPINEQFF. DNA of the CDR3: TGCAGCGTTGCTTGGGCGGGAGGGCCCTCCCCAATCAATGAGCAGTTCTTC.

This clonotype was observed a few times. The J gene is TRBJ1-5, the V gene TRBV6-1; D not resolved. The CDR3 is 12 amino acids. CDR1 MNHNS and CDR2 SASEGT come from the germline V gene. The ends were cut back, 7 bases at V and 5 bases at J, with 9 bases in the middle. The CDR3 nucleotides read TGTGCCAGCACGGTTGACTATCAGCCCCAGCATTTT. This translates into CASTVDYQPQHF.

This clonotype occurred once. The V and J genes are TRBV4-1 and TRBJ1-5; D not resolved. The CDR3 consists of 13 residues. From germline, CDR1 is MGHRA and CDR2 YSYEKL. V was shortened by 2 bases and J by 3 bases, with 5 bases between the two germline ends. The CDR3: CASSQRDNQPQHF. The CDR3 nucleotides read TGCGCCAGCAGCCAAAGGGACAATCAGCCCCAGCATTTT.

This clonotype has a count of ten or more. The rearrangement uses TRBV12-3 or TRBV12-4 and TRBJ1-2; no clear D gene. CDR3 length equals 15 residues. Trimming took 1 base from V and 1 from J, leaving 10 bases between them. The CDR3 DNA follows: TGTGCCAGCAGTTTAGATAGTCCAGATAACTATGGCTACACCTTC. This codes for CASSLDSPDNYGYTF.

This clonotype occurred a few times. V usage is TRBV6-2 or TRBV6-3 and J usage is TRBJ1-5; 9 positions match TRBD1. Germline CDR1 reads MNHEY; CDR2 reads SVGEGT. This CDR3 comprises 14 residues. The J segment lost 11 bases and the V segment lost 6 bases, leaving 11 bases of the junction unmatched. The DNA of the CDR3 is TGTGCCAGCAGCCTTACAGGGGGCGACACGGCCCAGCATTTT. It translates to CASSLTGGDTAQHF.

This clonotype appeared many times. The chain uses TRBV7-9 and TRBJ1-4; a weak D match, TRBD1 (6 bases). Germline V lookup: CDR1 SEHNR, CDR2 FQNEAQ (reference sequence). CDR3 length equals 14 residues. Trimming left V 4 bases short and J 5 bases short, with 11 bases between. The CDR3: CASSSTGGNEKLFF. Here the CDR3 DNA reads TGTGCCAGCAGCTCGACAGGCGGGAATGAAAAACTGTTTTTT.

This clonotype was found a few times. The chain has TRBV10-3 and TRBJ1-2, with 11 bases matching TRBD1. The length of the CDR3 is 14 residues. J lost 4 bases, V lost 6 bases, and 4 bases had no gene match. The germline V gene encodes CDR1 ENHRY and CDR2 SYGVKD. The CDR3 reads CAISGDRGSYGYTF. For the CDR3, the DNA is TGTGCCATCAGCGGGGACAGGGGGAGCTATGGCTACACCTTC.

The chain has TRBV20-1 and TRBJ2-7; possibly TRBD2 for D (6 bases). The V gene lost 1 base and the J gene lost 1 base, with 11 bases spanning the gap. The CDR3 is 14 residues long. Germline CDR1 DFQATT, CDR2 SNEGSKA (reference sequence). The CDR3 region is CSARGRDSSYEQYF. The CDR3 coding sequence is TGCAGTGCTAGAGGCCGGGACTCTTCCTACGAGCAGTACTTC.

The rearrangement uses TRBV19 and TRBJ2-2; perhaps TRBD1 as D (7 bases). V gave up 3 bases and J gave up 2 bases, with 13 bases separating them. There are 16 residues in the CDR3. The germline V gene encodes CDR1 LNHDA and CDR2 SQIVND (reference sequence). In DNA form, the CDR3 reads TGTGCCAGTAGTATCCCGACAGGGACTAACACCGGGGAGCTGTTTTTT. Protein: CASSIPTGTNTGELFF.

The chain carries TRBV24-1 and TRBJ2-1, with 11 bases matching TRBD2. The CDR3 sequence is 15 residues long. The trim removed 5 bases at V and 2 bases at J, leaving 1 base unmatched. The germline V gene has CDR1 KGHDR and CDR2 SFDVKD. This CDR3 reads CATSVAGGAYNEQFF. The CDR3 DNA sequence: TGTGCCACCAGTGTAGCGGGAGGGGCCTACAATGAGCAGTTCTTC.

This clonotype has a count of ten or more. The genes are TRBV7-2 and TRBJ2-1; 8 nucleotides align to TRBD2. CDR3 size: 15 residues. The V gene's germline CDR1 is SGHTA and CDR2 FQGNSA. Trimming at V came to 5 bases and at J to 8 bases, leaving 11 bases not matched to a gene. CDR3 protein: CASSEQSGRRDEQFF. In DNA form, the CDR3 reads TGTGCCAGCAGCGAGCAGAGCGGGAGACGGGATGAGCAGTTCTTC.

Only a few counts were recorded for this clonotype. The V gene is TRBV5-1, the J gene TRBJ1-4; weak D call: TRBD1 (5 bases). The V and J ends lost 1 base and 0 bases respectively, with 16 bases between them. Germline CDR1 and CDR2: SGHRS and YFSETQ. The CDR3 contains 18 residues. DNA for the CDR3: TGCGCCAGCAGCTTGTCGATCGGGGGGACTACAACTAATGAAAAACTGTTTTTT. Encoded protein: CASSLSIGGTTTNEKLFF. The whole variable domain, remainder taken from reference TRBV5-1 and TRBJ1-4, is KAGVTQTPRYLIKTRGQQVTLSCSPISGHRSVSWYQQTPGQGLQFLFEYFSETQRNKGNFPGRFSGRQFSNSRSEMNVSTLELGDSALYLCASSLSIGGTTTNEKLFFGSGTQLSVL.

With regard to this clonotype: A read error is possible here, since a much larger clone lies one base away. The chain's CDR3 is CASSLGPGNTGELFF. In DNA, the CDR3 is TGTGCCAGCAGCTTAGGGCCGGGGAACACCGGGGAGCTGTTTTTT. This chain links TRBV7-9 with TRBJ2-2; D unresolved. V gave up 1 base and J gave up 1 base, with 7 bases separating them. This CDR3 has 15 residues. Germline V gene data show CDR1 as SEHNR and CDR2 as FQNEAQ (reference sequence). Full variable domain (outside the CDR3, taken from reference TRBV7-9 and TRBJ2-2): DTGVSQNPRHKITKRGQNVTFRCDPISEHNRLYWYRQTLGQGPEFLTYFQNEAQLEKSRLLSDRFSAERPKGSFSTLEIQRTEQGDSAMYLCASSLGPGNTGELFFGEGSRLTVL.

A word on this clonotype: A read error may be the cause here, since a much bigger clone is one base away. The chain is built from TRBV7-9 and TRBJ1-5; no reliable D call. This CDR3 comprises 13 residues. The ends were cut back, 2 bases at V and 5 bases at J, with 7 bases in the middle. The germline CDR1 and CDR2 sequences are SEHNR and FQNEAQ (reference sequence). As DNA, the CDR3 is TGTGCCAGCAGCTTAAGTTGGGATCAGCCCCAGCATTTT. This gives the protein CASSLSWDQPQHF.

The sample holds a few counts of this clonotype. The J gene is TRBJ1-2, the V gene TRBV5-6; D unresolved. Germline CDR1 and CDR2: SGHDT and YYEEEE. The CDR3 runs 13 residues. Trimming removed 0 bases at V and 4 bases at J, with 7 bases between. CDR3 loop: CASSLERLYGYTF. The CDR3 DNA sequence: TGTGCCAGCAGCTTGGAACGGCTCTATGGCTACACCTTC. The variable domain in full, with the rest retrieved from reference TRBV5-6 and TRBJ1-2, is DAGVTQSPTHLIKTRGQQVTLRCSPKSGHDTVSWYQQALGQGPQFIFQYYEEEERQRGNFPDRFSGHQFPNYSSELNVNALLLGDSALYLCASSLERLYGYTFGSGTRLTVV.

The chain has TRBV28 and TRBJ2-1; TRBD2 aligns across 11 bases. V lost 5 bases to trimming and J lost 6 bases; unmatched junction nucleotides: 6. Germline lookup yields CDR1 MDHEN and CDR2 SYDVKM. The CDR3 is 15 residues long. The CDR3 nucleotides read TGTGCCAGCAGTCCAACTAGCGGGAGAGGCAATGAGCAGTTCTTC. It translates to CASSPTSGRGNEQFF.